This record looks at one TCR beta chain sequence and its context. Its cognate antigen has yet to be identified. Base qualities are not at hand, and no much larger clone is one base apart. The junction shows trimming of 6 bases on V and 6 bases on J, plus 17 bases between the germline ends. Including cysteine and phenylalanine, the CDR3 has 15 amino acids. Only the CDR3 DNA is retained, 45 bases long and in frame from the first base. From a lookup of the germline V gene, CDR1 and CDR2 are SGHAT and FQNNGV. This entry is derived from a study of cytomegalovirus exposure and HLA in healthy donors (dated by TCRdb to 2016 to 2017). About the investigation overall: In an earlier analysis of roughly 500 of the donors, about 260 Gb of sequence data and 120 million or so unique TCR beta sequences from some 170 million T cells were reported. An early release covering just under 650 HLA-typed donors comprised approximately 300 gigabases of sequencing data and 85 million or so unique TCR sequences. Among the roughly 410 genotyped donors, around 81% belonged to the genetic ancestry cluster associated with self-reported Caucasian donors. The study was designed to test whether signatures of past pathogen exposure could be identified by cataloging public T cell receptors. The T cell repertoires of some 670 subjects were profiled by immunosequencing and related to cytomegalovirus serostatus. A separate validation cohort of roughly 110 different subjects was used in addition to the roughly 670-subject first cohort. High-throughput TCR immunosequencing, statistical association of individual TCRs with disease status, and machine learning were combined to predict cytomegalovirus infection status. A later analysis re-analyzed previously published TCR beta repertoires from about 600 donors and added high-resolution HLA genotyping to study TCR occurrence patterns. Rather than using new phenotypic data, the later analysis identified candidate immune exposures from TCR beta sequences and from how often those sequences occurred across donors. An earlier analysis of around 580 of the donors used high-throughput TCR beta sequencing to judge whether each TCR beta V gene segment behaved as functional or pseudogenic. Donor age, sex, ethnicity and CMV serostatus were compiled together with the repertoire data. In a later genetic analysis, genome-wide SNP genotypes for about 65% of the 666 donors were used, and that subset was treated as a discovery cohort. Every discovery cohort repertoire had been produced on one sequencing platform. HLA typing included class I and class II loci at four-digit resolution. Typing coverage differed by locus: A, B, C, DRB1 and DQB1 were typed in roughly 620-630 donors, DQA1 in roughly 510, DPA1 in approximately 610, and DPB1 in 400 to 480. Roughly 5 DR-DQ haplotypes were handled as single units for association and clustering, since linkage in the cohort was strong. Across some 400 genotyped donors of the cohort, an average of approximately 200,000 unique TCR beta nucleotide sequences per donor were sequenced, and roughly 18% of those sequences were non-productive. General findings and caveats noted by the study authors: The study listed 150 to 200 TCR beta chains as associated with cytomegalovirus. In a later genetic analysis, a missense DCLRE1C variant was associated with V-gene and J-gene trimming of TCR beta chains, and the association was replicated in an independent cohort. In vitro tests confirmed that a few of the cytomegalovirus-associated TCR beta chains recognize cytomegalovirus antigens. Seventeen rarely observed V segments, including chromosome 9 orphons, were excluded from the earlier analysis of approximately 500 of the donors because counts were too low. The only immune exposure information available for the cohort was CMV serostatus. Presence/absence analyses assumed roughly uniform sequencing depth across donors, an assumption that may not hold. A further reported finding was that TCR beta sequences accurately predicted the HLA-A and HLA-B alleles for most subjects in the first cohort. A later analysis found that most CMV-associated TCR beta chains appeared HLA-restricted, with HLA associations seemingly driven largely by CMV exposure. When HLA alleles, especially DR and DQ, strongly co-occurred, TCR associations were difficult to assign to individual alleles. Only TCR beta chains were sequenced in this cohort, and the absence of alpha or paired-chain data limited detectable features. Some IMGT-functional V segments, including TRBV6-2 and TRBV6-3, could not be distinguished by the 87-base-pair reads and were therefore excluded. At a false discovery rate of 0.05, a later analysis linked around 15,000 TCR beta sequences to specific HLA alleles. Linkage disequilibrium might explain the correlated functional status among segregating V segments, but an unknown experimental factor could not be excluded. A group of highly shared sequence variants was considered likely to be a technical artifact of the sequencing pipeline. In a later analysis, HLA-associated TCR beta chains were found to be more clonally expanded and to have lower generation probabilities than equally common non-associated chains. According to a later analysis, parvovirus B19, influenza, CMV and Epstein-Barr virus appeared linked to several top co-occurrence clusters. Most TCR sequences were observed very rarely across donors, whereas some public TCRs were present in many individuals. In a later genetic analysis, fewer N-insertions in productive TCRs were reported among donors in an Asian-associated ancestry cluster than the approximately 670-donor mean. The classifier was reported to diagnose cytomegalovirus status with high specificity and sensitivity in both the original cohort and the validation cohort. A later analysis found that TCR association rates varied across HLA loci, with DRB1 alleles showing the most associated TCRs and HLA-C alleles the fewest. Broadly in line with IMGT annotations, most TCR beta V segments showed up in productive rearrangements about 87% or about 30% of the time in an earlier analysis of several hundred of the donors. The authors suggested that the approach could potentially be generalized to other disease states and immunological phenotypes. Because HLA typing was missing for some donors at each locus, association tests included only the typed subset.

Library preparation employed the immunoSEQ multiplex PCR assay. For the multiplex PCR, a mixture combining 60 forward primers for TCR Vbeta segments and 13 reverse primers for TCR Jbeta segments was used. Amplification of the CDR3 region of rearranged TCR beta genes was performed with a multiplex PCR assay on genomic DNA. On the Illumina HiSeq System, the amplified TCR beta libraries were sequenced as 87-base-pair reads. Processing in the source paper ran as follows. Across the 670 or so repertoires, a later analysis counted 80 million or so unique TCR beta chains, roughly 11 million of which were shared by at least two donors. To remove PCR and sequencing errors, raw reads were error-corrected and collapsed into unique sequences using a nearest-neighbor algorithm that merged closely related sequences. Alignment of CDR3 sequences to IMGT reference sequences was used to assign V, D and J gene segments. For a sequence to be retained, a match of at least six nucleotides to both a V gene segment and a J gene segment was required. A rearrangement was called productive if the CDR3 had no stop codons and remained in frame with V and J, and every other rearrangement was called non-productive. Following IMGT convention, CDR3 was defined as the stretch from the second conserved V-encoded cysteine to the conserved J-encoded phenylalanine. The earlier analysis of some 580 of the donors excluded any sequence lacking an unambiguous match to a single V gene segment. In an earlier analysis of a few hundred of the donors, a V segment was called functional when productive rearrangements were above 56.7%, and segregating when the standard deviation between donors exceeded 5%. A statistical classification framework was built to diagnose cytomegalovirus status from the catalog of TCR beta chain sequences. A later analysis assigned V and J genes by comparing TCR nucleotide sequences with IMGT/GENE-DB human TR gene sequences. In a later analysis, CDR3 sequences and most-parsimonious VDJ recombination scenarios were assigned using the TCRdist pipeline. In a later analysis, every TCR beta chain was defined by the combination of its CDR3 amino acid sequence and its V-gene family, and reads without a unique V-gene family were dropped. To address suspected cross-contamination and a sequencing artifact, a later analysis removed a few hundred highly shared, low-generation-probability nucleotide sequences. A later analysis calculated a clonal expansion index for each public chain from normalized within-repertoire ranks of inferred template counts. In a later analysis, generation probabilities were computed with a VDJ recombination model fitted to out-of-frame rearrangements, and the resulting probabilities were checked against IGoR. Hypergeometric tests were used in a later analysis to score TCR-TCR, TCR-HLA and TCR-CMV co-occurrence, with a repertoire-size bias correction applied to the TCR pairs. In a later analysis, false discovery rates were estimated by permuting HLA or CMV assignments 20 times. In a later analysis, co-occurring TCRs were grouped using DBSCAN, and TCRdist sequence similarity was added for clustering within HLA-allele-positive subsets. For co-occurrence clustering, repertoires with fewer than 30,000 or more than 120,000 public chains were excluded, along with roughly 5 repertoires with anomalous nucleotide sharing. TCRdb re-hosts the immuneACCESS table, in-frame sequences only. Its copies lack some clones; in the studies checked, an unresolved V gene accounts for under half of them, and the cause for the rest is not known. V, J and clone size are taken as reported in that table, and D and trimming were inferred from the DNA itself. In all, the sample holds about 140,000 clones, and 73% of those were seen once. In total, the top ten clones hold roughly 1.3% of the sample.

The cohort comprised more than 550 healthy bone marrow donors. At the time of sampling, all cohort members were nominally healthy, though unrecorded immune exposures were likely present. The donor was CMV seronegative and belonged to the group of 380 or so seronegative cohort members. Every donor gave a peripheral blood sample, and the peripheral blood mononuclear cells from that sample were used for TCR beta sequencing. Genomic DNA was extracted from the blood cell samples with the Qiagen DNeasy Blood Extraction Kit. The chain joins TRBV11-2 to TRBJ1-4, with a weak D call of TRBD1 (6 bases match). Sequences were obtained from PBMCs. This receptor was taken from a woman aged 40 to 50 in good health and CMV-seronegative. This receptor carries the CDR3 CASSSWGQGDEKLFF. The DNA sequence is given as TGTGCCAGCAGTTCTTGGGGGCAGGGTGATGAAAAACTGTTTTTT.